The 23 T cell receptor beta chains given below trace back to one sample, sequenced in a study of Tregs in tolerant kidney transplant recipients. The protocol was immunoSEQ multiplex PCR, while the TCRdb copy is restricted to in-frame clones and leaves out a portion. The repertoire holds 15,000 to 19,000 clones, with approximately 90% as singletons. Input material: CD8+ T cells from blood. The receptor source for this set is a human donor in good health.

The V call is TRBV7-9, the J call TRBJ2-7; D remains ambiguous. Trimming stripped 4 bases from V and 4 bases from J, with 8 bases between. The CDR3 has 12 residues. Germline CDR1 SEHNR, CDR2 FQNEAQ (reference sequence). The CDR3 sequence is CASSSYKYEQYF. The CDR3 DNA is TGTGCCAGCAGCTCGTATAAGTACGAGCAGTACTTC.

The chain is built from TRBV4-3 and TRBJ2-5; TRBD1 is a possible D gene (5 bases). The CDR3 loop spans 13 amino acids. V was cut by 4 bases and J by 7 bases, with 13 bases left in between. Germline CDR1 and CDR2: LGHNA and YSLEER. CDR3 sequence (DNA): TGCGCCAGCAGCCCCCGTTTAGGGGCGACCCAGTACTTC. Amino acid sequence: CASSPRLGATQYF.

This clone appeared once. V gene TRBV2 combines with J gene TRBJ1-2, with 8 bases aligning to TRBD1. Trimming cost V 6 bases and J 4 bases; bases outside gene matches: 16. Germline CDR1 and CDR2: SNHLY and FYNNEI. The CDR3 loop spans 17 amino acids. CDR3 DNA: TGTGCCAGCAGCTCCAGGGGGCTGGTCCTCCCCATCTATGGCTACACCTTC. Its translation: CASSSRGLVLPIYGYTF.

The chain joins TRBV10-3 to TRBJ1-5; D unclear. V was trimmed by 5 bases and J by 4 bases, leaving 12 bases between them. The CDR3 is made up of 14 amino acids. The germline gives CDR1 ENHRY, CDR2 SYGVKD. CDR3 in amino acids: CAISQRQDNQPQHF. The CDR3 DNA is TGTGCCATCAGTCAGCGGCAGGATAATCAGCCCCAGCATTTT.

The CDR3 DNA sequence: TGTGCCAGCAGCCCCGTGACGGACAGATCATACGAGCAGTACTTC. This codes for CASSPVTDRSYEQYF. This rearrangement joins TRBV7-9 to TRBJ2-7, with TRBD1 as a possible D gene (6 bases). Per the germline V gene, CDR1 is SEHNR and CDR2 is FQNEAQ (reference sequence). Deletions cut 5 bases from V and 4 bases from J, with 18 bases between. The CDR3 has 15 amino acids. Looking up the rest from reference TRBV7-9 and TRBJ2-7 gives the full variable domain: DTGVSQNPRHKITKRGQNVTFRCDPISEHNRLYWYRQTLGQGPEFLTYFQNEAQLEKSRLLSDRFSAERPKGSFSTLEIQRTEQGDSAMYLCASSPVTDRSYEQYFGPGTRLTVT.

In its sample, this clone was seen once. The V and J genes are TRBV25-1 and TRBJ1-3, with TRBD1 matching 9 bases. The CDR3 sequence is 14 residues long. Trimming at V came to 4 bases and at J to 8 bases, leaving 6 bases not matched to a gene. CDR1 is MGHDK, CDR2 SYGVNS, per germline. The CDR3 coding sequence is TGTGCCAGCAGTGTGACAGGGGGTACGGACACCATATATTTT. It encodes CASSVTGGTDTIYF. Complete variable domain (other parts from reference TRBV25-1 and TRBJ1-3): EADIYQTPRYLVIGTGKKITLECSQTMGHDKMYWYQQDPGMELHLIHYSYGVNSTEKGDLSSESTVSRIRTEHFPLTLESARPSHTSQYLCASSVTGGTDTIYFGEGSWLTVV.

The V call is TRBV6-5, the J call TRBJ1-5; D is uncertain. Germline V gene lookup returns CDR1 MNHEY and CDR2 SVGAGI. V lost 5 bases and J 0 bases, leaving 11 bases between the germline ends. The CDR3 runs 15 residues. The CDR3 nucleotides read TGTGCCAGCAGTCAGGACCCTTATAGCAATCAGCCCCAGCATTTT. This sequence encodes CASSQDPYSNQPQHF.

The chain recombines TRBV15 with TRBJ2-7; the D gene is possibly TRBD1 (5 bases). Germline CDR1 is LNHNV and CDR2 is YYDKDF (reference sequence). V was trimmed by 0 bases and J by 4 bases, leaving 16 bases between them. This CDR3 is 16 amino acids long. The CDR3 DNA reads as TGTGCCACCAGCAGAGATCTTCTCGACAGACCATACGAGCAGTACTTC. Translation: CATSRDLLDRPYEQYF. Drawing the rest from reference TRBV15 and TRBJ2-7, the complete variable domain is DAMVIQNPRYQVTQFGKPVTLSCSQTLNHNVMYWYQQKSSQAPKLLFHYYDKDFNNEADTPDNFQSRRPNTSFCFLDIRSPGLGDTAMYLCATSRDLLDRPYEQYFGPGTRLTVT.

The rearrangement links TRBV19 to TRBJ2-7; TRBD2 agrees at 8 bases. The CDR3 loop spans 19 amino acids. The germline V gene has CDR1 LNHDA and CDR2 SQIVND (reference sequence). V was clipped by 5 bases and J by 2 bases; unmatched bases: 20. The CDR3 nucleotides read TGTGCCAGTAGTTGGGGGTCGGGGGTAGCGGGGTATGTTACCTACGAGCAGTACTTC. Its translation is CASSWGSGVAGYVTYEQYF.

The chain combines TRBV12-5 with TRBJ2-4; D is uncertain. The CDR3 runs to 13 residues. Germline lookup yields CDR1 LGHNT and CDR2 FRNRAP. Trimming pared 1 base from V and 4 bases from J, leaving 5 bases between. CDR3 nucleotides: TGTGCTAGTGGTTTGGCACTTAAAAACATTCAGTACTTC. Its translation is CASGLALKNIQYF. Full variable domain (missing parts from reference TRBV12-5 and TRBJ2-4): DARVTQTPRHKVTEMGQEVTMRCQPILGHNTVFWYRQTMMQGLELLAYFRNRAPLDDSGMPKDRFSAEMPDATLATLKIQPSEPRDSAVYFCASGLALKNIQYFGAGTRLSVL.

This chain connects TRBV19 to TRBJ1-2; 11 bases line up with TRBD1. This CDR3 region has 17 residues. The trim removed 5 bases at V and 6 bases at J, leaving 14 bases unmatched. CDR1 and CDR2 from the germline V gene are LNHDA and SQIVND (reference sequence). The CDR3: CASSLRTGGAGSDGYTF. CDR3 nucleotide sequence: TGTGCCAGTAGTCTTCGGACAGGGGGCGCTGGTTCTGATGGCTACACCTTC.

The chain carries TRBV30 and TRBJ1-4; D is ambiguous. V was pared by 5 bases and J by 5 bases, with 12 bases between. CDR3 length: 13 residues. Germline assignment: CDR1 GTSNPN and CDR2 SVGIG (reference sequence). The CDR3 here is CAWSLGGNEKLFF. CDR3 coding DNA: TGTGCCTGGTCTTTGGGCGGGAATGAAAAACTGTTTTTT.

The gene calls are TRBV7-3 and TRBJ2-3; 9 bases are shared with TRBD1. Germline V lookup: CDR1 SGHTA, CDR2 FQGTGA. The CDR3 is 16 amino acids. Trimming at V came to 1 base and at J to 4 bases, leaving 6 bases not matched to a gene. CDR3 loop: CASSLMTGGRADTQYF. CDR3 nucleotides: TGTGCCAGCAGCTTAATGACAGGGGGTAGGGCAGATACGCAGTATTTT.

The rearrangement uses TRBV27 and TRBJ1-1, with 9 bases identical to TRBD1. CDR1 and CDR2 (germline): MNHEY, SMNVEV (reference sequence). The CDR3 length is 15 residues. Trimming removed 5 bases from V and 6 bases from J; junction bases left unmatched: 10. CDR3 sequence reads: CASSRLTGQGSEAFF. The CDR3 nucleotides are TGTGCCAGCAGTCGTCTAACGGGACAGGGTTCTGAAGCTTTCTTT.

CDR3 protein: CASGLADEQFF. In DNA, the CDR3 is TGTGCCAGCGGGCTAGCGGATGAGCAGTTCTTC. The chain recombines TRBV5-6 with TRBJ2-1; 7 nucleotides align to TRBD2. Unmatched junction bases numbered 3, after V lost 7 bases and J lost 8 bases. This CDR3 is built from 11 residues. CDR1 and CDR2 (germline): SGHDT, YYEEEE.

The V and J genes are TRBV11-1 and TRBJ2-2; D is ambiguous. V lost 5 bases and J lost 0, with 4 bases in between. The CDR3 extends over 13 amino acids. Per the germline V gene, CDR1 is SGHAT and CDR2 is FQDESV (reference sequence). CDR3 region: CASSDPNTGELFF. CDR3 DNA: TGTGCCAGCAGCGACCCGAACACCGGGGAGCTGTTTTTT.

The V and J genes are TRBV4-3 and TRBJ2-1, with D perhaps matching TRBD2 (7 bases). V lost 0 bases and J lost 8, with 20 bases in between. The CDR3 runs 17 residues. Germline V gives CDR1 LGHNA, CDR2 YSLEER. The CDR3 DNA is TGCGCCAGCAGCCAAGATAGGGCCTTAGGGGGGGCTGATGAGCAGTTCTTC. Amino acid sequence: CASSQDRALGGADEQFF.

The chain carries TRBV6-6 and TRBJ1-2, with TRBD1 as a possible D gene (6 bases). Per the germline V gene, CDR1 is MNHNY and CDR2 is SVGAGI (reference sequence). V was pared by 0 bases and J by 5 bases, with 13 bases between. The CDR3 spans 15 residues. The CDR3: CASSYSVGAGYGYTF. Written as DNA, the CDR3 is TGTGCCAGCAGTTACTCAGTGGGGGCAGGATATGGCTACACCTTC.

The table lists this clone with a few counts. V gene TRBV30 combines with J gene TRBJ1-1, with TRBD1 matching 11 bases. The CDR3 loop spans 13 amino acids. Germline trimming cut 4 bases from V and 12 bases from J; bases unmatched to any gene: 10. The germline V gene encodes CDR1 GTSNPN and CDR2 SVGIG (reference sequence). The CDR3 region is CAWIGGTGGKTFF. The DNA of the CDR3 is TGTGCCTGGATAGGGGGGACAGGGGGTAAAACTTTCTTT.

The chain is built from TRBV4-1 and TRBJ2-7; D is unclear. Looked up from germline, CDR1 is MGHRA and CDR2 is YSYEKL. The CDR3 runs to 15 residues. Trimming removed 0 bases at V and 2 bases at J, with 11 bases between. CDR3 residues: CASSQETHRAYEQYF. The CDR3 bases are TGCGCCAGCAGCCAAGAAACACACCGAGCCTACGAGCAGTACTTC.

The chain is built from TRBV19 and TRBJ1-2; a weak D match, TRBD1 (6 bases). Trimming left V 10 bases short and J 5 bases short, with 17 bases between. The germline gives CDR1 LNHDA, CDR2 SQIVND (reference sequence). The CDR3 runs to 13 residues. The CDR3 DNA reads TGTGCCACTCACAGGGAGAGGTTGTATGGCTACACCTTC. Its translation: CATHRERLYGYTF.

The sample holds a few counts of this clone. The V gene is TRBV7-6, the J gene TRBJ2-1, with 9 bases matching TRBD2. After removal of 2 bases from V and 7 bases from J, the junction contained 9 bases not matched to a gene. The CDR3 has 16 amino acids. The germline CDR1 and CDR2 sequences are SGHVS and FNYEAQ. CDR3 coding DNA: TGTGCCAGCAGCTTAAGGTCTAGCGGGATTTTTAATGAGCAGTTCTTC. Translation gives CASSLRSSGIFNEQFF.

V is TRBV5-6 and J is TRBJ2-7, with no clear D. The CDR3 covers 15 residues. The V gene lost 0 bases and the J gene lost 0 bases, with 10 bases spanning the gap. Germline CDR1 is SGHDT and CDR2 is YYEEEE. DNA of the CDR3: TGTGCCAGCAGCTTGGATCGGACCAGCTCCTACGAGCAGTACTTC. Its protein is CASSLDRTSSYEQYF.